This T cell receptor beta chain was observed in a study of T cell changes during pregnancy in multiple sclerosis (dated by TCRdb to the late 2010s). Concerning the study at large: The study looked at changes in the T cell repertoire across pregnancy in women with multiple sclerosis.

About this clone: No cognate antigen has been identified for it. Base qualities are missing; no much larger clone stands one base away.

For this chain, trimming is 7 bases at the V end and 2 bases at the J end, and the number of junction bases without a gene match is 13. The CDR3, from cysteine to phenylalanine, totals 16 residues. CDR3 DNA is the only sequence kept; it has 48 bases, read in frame from the first base. The germline V gene encodes CDR1 SNHLY and CDR2 FYNNEI. Libraries were made using the immunoSEQ multiplex PCR assay. TCRdb's version of the immuneACCESS table is confined to in-frame rearrangements and falls short of the full clone set. An unresolved V gene accounts for under half of the shortfall where checked; the remainder is of unknown origin. The sample table records tens of thousands of clones; around 89% of these occur just once. 0.5% to 0.75% of the sample is taken by the ten largest.

This clonotype originated in a female donor with multiple sclerosis, enrolled in a pregnancy study. This sequence uses TRBV2 and TRBJ2-5; TRBD1 lines up with 7 middle nucleotides. The specimen comprised CD4+ T cells from peripheral blood mononuclear cells, sampled in the first trimester of pregnancy. The CDR3 has the sequence CASTLRQGLRQETQYF. The nucleotides read TGTGCCAGCACCTTACGACAGGGATTAAGGCAAGAGACCCAGTACTTC.